These T cell receptor beta chains were read from a single sample in a study of T cell changes during pregnancy in multiple sclerosis. Here immunoSEQ multiplex PCR was the method, and the copy in TCRdb shows in-frame clones only, minus some. The sample yields around 50,000 clones, roughly 89% seen once. The sample comprised peripheral blood from another person, used as feeder cells. The receptors derive from a human donor whose cells served as feeder cells for cultures in a pregnancy study. The CDR3 runs from the conserved cysteine through the conserved F or W. Fields, in order: clone size, J gene, V gene, D gene, CDR3 protein, CDR3 DNA. D genes are given only for firm matches. Clone size is shown for a subset of rows, as once, few, many or a class of expanded clone.

clone size: -
J gene: TRBJ1-1
V gene: TRBV6-5
D gene: -
CDR3 protein: CASSFGRGTSEAFF
CDR3 DNA: TGTGCCAGCAGTTTTGGCAGGGGAACGTCTGAAGCTTTCTTT

clone size: -
J gene: TRBJ2-1
V gene: TRBV29-1
D gene: -
CDR3 protein: CSVPRDPTYNEQFF
CDR3 DNA: TGCAGCGTCCCCCGGGACCCGACCTACAATGAGCAGTTCTTC

clone size: -
J gene: TRBJ1-2
V gene: TRBV18
D gene: -
CDR3 protein: CASSPDSNYGYTF
CDR3 DNA: TGTGCCAGCTCACCAGACAGTAACTATGGCTACACCTTC

clone size: -
J gene: TRBJ2-1
V gene: TRBV7-8
D gene: -
CDR3 protein: CASSRGWGVNEQFF
CDR3 DNA: TGTGCCAGCAGCCGAGGGTGGGGCGTAAATGAGCAGTTCTTC

clone size: -
J gene: TRBJ1-5
V gene: TRBV6-5
D gene: -
CDR3 protein: CASSSGESVRPQHF
CDR3 DNA: TGTGCCAGCAGCTCGGGGGAATCGGTTAGGCCCCAGCATTTT

clone size: -
J gene: TRBJ2-1
V gene: TRBV5-6
D gene: -
CDR3 protein: CASSSGSSYNEQFF
CDR3 DNA: TGTGCCAGCAGCTCCGGGAGCTCCTACAATGAGCAGTTCTTC

clone size: -
J gene: TRBJ2-7
V gene: TRBV4-2
D gene: TRBD2
CDR3 protein: CASSQKLAGVEQYF
CDR3 DNA: TGTGCCAGCAGCCAAAAACTAGCGGGGGTCGAGCAGTACTTC

clone size: once
J gene: TRBJ1-5
V gene: TRBV9
D gene: -
CDR3 protein: CASSPGDRQPQHF
CDR3 DNA: TGTGCCAGCAGCCCAGGGGATCGACAGCCCCAGCATTTT

clone size: -
J gene: TRBJ2-7
V gene: TRBV13
D gene: -
CDR3 protein: CASSNLGPYEQYF
CDR3 DNA: TGTGCCAGCAGCAACCTGGGACCCTACGAGCAGTACTTC

clone size: -
J gene: TRBJ2-1
V gene: TRBV28
D gene: TRBD2
CDR3 protein: CASSPSSGPHNEQFF
CDR3 DNA: TGTGCCAGCAGTCCCTCTAGCGGTCCCCACAATGAGCAGTTCTTC

clone size: once
J gene: TRBJ1-3
V gene: TRBV2
D gene: TRBD1
CDR3 protein: CASSDRGQASNTIYF
CDR3 DNA: TGTGCCAGCAGTGACCGCGGACAGGCGTCAAACACCATATATTTT